This TCR beta chain appears in the sequencing data of a study of blood T cell repertoires in COVID-19. Study-level background: Acute-phase and convalescent COVID-19 samples originated in the United States, Italy and Spain. In each case, the material was cDNA or gDNA derived from T cells, B-cell-depleted T cells, or PBMCs.

Original methodology: Amplifying reference gene primers gave estimates of nucleated cell counts. Profiled with immunoSEQ multiplex PCR; TCRdb holds only in-frame clones, not every one. V and J calls plus clone size are reproduced from that table; the DNA served to infer D and trimming. The repertoire includes fewer than 90,000 clones, roughly 88% of them detected once, and about 8.3% sits in the top ten. The V and J ends lost 6 bases and 7 bases respectively, with 21 bases between them. The CDR3 totals 15 residues. Germline V CDR1 and CDR2: MDHEN, SYDVKM. The chain is built from TRBV28 and TRBJ1-2; D may be TRBD1 (6 bases). Sample: peripheral blood. The sequence derives from a man under 40 with acute or convalescent COVID-19. In nucleotides, the CDR3 is TGTGCCAGCAGACCTGACCTAACAGGGATGGGTGGCTACACCTTC. Its translation is CASRPDLTGMGGYTF.